Sequencing of this T cell receptor beta chain was carried out in a study of shared clonotypes between healthy human individuals. At the level of the study: The donors, a couple of women and a few men, were aged 18 to 49. Per donor, CD8 memory used one plate, CD8 naive used two, CD4 memory used three and CD4 naive used three.

It was into CD45RA+ naive and CD45RA-negative memory subsets that the CD4+ cells were split. Broader study findings: Large depth notwithstanding, sorted-subset sequencing proved incomplete by rarefaction.

Of note for this clone: Its antigen is as yet unknown.

Using immunoSEQ multiplex PCR, the repertoire was profiled, and TCRdb retains in-frame clones only, with some absent. Of millions of clones listed, approximately 95% are singletons. This clonotype originated in a young man in good health. Some clones in this sample may be carry-over from other donors' samples. Sequencing input: naive CD4+ T cells from PBMCs. Subset of the sample: CD45RA+ positively selected.

CDR3 in DNA: TGTGCCAGCTCACCCCCGGCGGGGTATCGGAGCGAGCAGTACTTC. Translation: CASSPPAGYRSEQYF. The chain has TRBV18 and TRBJ2-7; perhaps TRBD2 as D (6 bases). The CDR3 length is 15 residues. Germline V gene lookup returns CDR1 KGHSH and CDR2 LQKENI. The ends were cut back, 3 bases at V and 6 bases at J, with 18 bases in the middle.